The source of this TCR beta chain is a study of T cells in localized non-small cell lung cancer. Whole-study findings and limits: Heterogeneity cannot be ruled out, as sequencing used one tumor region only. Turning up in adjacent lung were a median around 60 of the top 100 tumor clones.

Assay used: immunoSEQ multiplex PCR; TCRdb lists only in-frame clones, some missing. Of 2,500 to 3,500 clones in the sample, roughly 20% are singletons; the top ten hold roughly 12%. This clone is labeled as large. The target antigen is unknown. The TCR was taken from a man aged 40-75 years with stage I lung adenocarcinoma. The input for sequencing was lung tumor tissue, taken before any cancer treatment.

CDR3 amino acids: CASRGDKSSPLHF. In nucleotides, the CDR3 is TGTGCCAGTAGGGGAGACAAGAGTTCACCCCTCCACTTT. V gene TRBV19 combines with J gene TRBJ1-6; D is undetermined. There are 13 residues in the CDR3. Trimming took 6 bases from V and 9 from J, leaving 12 bases between them. Germline V gene sequence: CDR1 LNHDA, CDR2 SQIVND (reference sequence).